Sequencing of this TCR beta chain was carried out in a study of T cell repertoires in cytomegalovirus infection. Overall study context: HLA-B-restricted CMV epitopes that are well studied, plus recently identified HLA-C-restricted ones, were used by the study.

This CDR3 has 16 residues. Per germline, CDR1 SGHKS and CDR2 YYEKEE (reference sequence). J gave up 3 bases and V 4 bases, and 7 bases lay outside the gene matches. Each CDR3 protein is one row after TCRdb ran MiXCR on the reads. The sample carries 650,000 to 900,000 distinct CDR3 sequences, roughly 28% recorded once. This clonotype was detected a few times. Its antigen is undetermined. Source: cultured CD8+ T cells from PBMCs, taken from culture after CMV antigen stimulation. The clonotype comes from a human donor in good health (CMV status not recorded). Some clones in this sample may be carry-over from other donors' samples. V and J are TRBV5-5 and TRBJ2-3; 11 nucleotides align to TRBD1. The CDR3 region is CASSTRTGGGTDTQYF. DNA of the CDR3: TGTGCCAGCAGCACTAGGACAGGGGGCGGGACAGATACGCAGTATTTT.